Below, one T cell receptor (beta chain) is given with its context. The antigen remains unidentified. These data belong to a study of shared clonotypes between healthy human individuals. About the study: The study drew on a couple of women and a few men aged 18 to 49 as donors. The study's findings and limits: Non-shared clonotypes had lower generation probabilities than clonotypes shared by all four sorted-subset donors.

The germline V gene has CDR1 LNHNV and CDR2 YYDKDF (reference sequence). The V gene lost 0 bases and the J gene lost 0 bases, with 12 bases spanning the gap. The CDR3 sequence is 17 residues long. Clones were sequenced by immunoSEQ multiplex PCR, and TCRdb holds only the in-frame ones, with some missing. Of some 1.4 million clones listed, roughly 96% are singletons. The source is a man under 40 in good health. The chain joins TRBV15 to TRBJ2-1; D is unresolved. Sequencing was carried out using naive CD4+ T cells sorted from blood. Subset reported: CD45RA+ positively selected. The CDR3 DNA reads as TGTGCCACCAGCAGAGATCTTTCTCTTAGCTCCTACAATGAGCAGTTCTTC. This encodes CATSRDLSLSSYNEQFF.